The 13 T cell receptor beta chains presented below share a single source sample, sequenced in a study of cytomegalovirus exposure and HLA in healthy donors. This PCR relied on a set of 60 Vbeta primers and 13 Jbeta primers. Profiled with immunoSEQ multiplex PCR; TCRdb holds only in-frame clones, not every one. The sample includes about 140,000 clones, 75% to 80% of them seen just once. Sequenced material: PBMCs. The source of these receptors is a woman aged 45 to 65 in good health and CMV-seronegative.

This chain links TRBV2 with TRBJ1-4; TRBD1 aligns across 7 bases. V trimming: 6 bases; J trimming: 11 bases; junction bases outside the gene matches: 12. CDR3 length: 14 residues. The germline gives CDR1 SNHLY, CDR2 FYNNEI. This CDR3 reads CASSGIRQGGKLFF. CDR3 nucleotide sequence: TGTGCCAGCAGCGGTATAAGACAGGGTGGGAAACTGTTTTTT. Looking up the rest from reference TRBV2 and TRBJ1-4 gives the full variable domain: EPEVTQTPSHQVTQMGQEVILRCVPISNHLYFYWYRQILGQKVEFLVSFYNNEISEKSEIFDDQFSVERPDGSNFTLKIRSTKLEDSAMYFCASSGIRQGGKLFFGSGTQLSVL.

This clone was seen a handful of times. Sequence at one end of the junction differs from germline and may be a read error. This chain connects TRBV27 to TRBJ2-7, with 9 bases lining up with TRBD1. From germline, CDR1 is MNHEY and CDR2 SMNVEV (reference sequence). There are 17 residues in the CDR3. CDR3 loop: CASSRVVGTGSSHEQYF. In DNA, the CDR3 is TGTGCCAGCAGTCGGGTGGTAGGGACAGGGTCCTCCCACGAGCAGTACTTC.

This clone was seen a few times. This chain joins TRBV27 and TRBJ1-5, with D tentatively TRBD1 (5 bases). CDR1 and CDR2 from the germline V gene are MNHEY and SMNVEV (reference sequence). The V end was cut by 5 bases, the J end by 0 bases, with 11 bases between. This CDR3 spans 15 amino acids. The chain's CDR3 is CASSPQGYSNQPQHF. The CDR3 DNA follows: TGTGCCAGCAGTCCCCAGGGTTATAGCAATCAGCCCCAGCATTTT.

As DNA, the CDR3 is TGTGCCAGCAGCTTTGTGCGGGGGGTAGCGTTTGCCAAAGAGACCCAGTACTTC. Translation: CASSFVRGVAFAKETQYF. This chain connects TRBV7-3 to TRBJ2-5; 8 bases line up with TRBD2. Trimming cost V 3 bases and J 3 bases; bases outside gene matches: 15. The CDR3 loop spans 18 amino acids. Germline V gives CDR1 SGHTA, CDR2 FQGTGA.

The chain recombines TRBV19 with TRBJ1-2; 7 positions agree with TRBD1. The J segment lost 6 bases and the V segment lost 5 bases, leaving 6 bases of the junction unmatched. The CDR3 is made up of 13 amino acids. The V gene's germline CDR1 is LNHDA and CDR2 SQIVND (reference sequence). CDR3 coding DNA: TGTGCCAGTAGTTTCGGACAGGCAAATGGCTACACCTTC. Its translation: CASSFGQANGYTF.

The V call is TRBV11-2, the J call TRBJ2-1; TRBD2 agrees at 10 bases. With 4 bases clipped from V and 2 bases from J, the junction kept 2 bases outside the gene matches. There are 15 residues in the CDR3. From germline, CDR1 is SGHAT and CDR2 FQNNGV. For the CDR3, the DNA is TGTGCCAGCAGCTCCAGCGGGGGGGCCTACAATGAGCAGTTCTTC. This codes for CASSSSGGAYNEQFF.

This chain links TRBV6-5 with TRBJ1-2; D is uncertain. The CDR3 consists of 14 residues. V shed 2 bases and J shed 4 bases, with 11 bases lying between them. Germline CDR1 MNHEY, CDR2 SVGAGI. The CDR3 bases are TGTGCCAGCAGTTACAGTGTGGCGGGCTATGGCTACACCTTC. Its protein is CASSYSVAGYGYTF.

This clone was counted a few times. The chain carries TRBV4-1 and TRBJ1-6; 9 bases align to TRBD1. V lost 0 bases, J lost 9 bases, and 6 bases stayed unmatched. From germline, CDR1 is MGHRA and CDR2 YSYEKL. This CDR3 spans 16 amino acids. The CDR3 loop reads CASSQDEGTGSSPLHF. The CDR3 region has the DNA TGCGCCAGCAGCCAAGATGAGGGGACAGGGTCTTCACCCCTCCACTTT.

Only a few counts were recorded for this clone. The CDR3 here is CASSRPGQINTGELFF. CDR3 bases: TGTGCCAGCAGTCGCCCCGGACAGATTAACACCGGGGAGCTGTTTTTT. This chain connects TRBV27 to TRBJ2-2, with D possibly matching TRBD1 (6 bases). The germline gives CDR1 MNHEY, CDR2 SMNVEV (reference sequence). Trimming shortened V by 5 bases and J by 2 bases, and 15 bases separated the two germline ends. The CDR3 runs to 16 residues.

This chain uses TRBV5-1 with TRBJ1-4; D gene unclear. Germline CDR1 is SGHRS and CDR2 is YFSETQ. CDR3 length equals 12 residues. The V end was cut by 4 bases, the J end by 6 bases, with 7 bases between. CDR3 DNA sequence: TGCGCCAGCAGCGAGGAGGATGAAAAACTGTTTTTT. Translating it yields CASSEEDEKLFF.

This rearrangement joins TRBV19 to TRBJ2-1; TRBD2 is a possible D gene (5 bases). This CDR3 is built from 13 residues. CDR1 and CDR2 (germline): LNHDA, SQIVND (reference sequence). Deletions cut 5 bases from V and 9 bases from J, with 14 bases between. The CDR3 is CASSPGSRGEQFF. DNA for the CDR3: TGTGCCAGTAGTCCGGGATCACGGGGTGAGCAGTTCTTC.

V gene TRBV6-1 combines with J gene TRBJ1-2; D is ambiguous. The germline V and J ends were trimmed by 4 bases and 5 bases, with 8 bases remaining between them. This CDR3 is 12 amino acids long. Per germline, CDR1 MNHNS and CDR2 SASEGT. CDR3 protein: CASSADIYGYTF. The CDR3 DNA sequence: TGTGCCAGCAGTGCAGATATATATGGCTACACCTTC.

This clone came up a few times. V usage is TRBV7-6 and J usage is TRBJ2-5, with 10 bases aligning to TRBD1. The CDR3 totals 17 residues. J was trimmed by 5 bases and V by 1 base; bases with no gene match: 10. Germline V gene data show CDR1 as SGHVS and CDR2 as FNYEAQ. The CDR3: CASSLGPGQGILETQYF. The CDR3 nucleotides read TGTGCCAGCAGCTTAGGACCGGGACAGGGGATACTGGAGACCCAGTACTTC.